This TCR beta chain comes out of a study of blood T cell repertoires in COVID-19. Turning to the study itself: Researchers got acute and convalescent COVID-19 samples from the United States, Italy and Spain. T cells, B-cell-depleted T cells, or PBMCs provided the cDNA or gDNA that served as material.

Germline CDR1 MGHRA, CDR2 YSYEKL. The CDR3 totals 17 residues. V dropped 0 bases and J dropped 0 bases, with 14 bases sitting between them. Authors' data handling: For nucleated cells, counts were estimated from reference gene primer amplification. TCRdb's table, derived via immunoSEQ multiplex PCR, lists solely in-frame clones and lacks some. V, J and clone size are taken as reported in that table, and D and trimming were inferred from the DNA itself. This table holds about 25,000 clones, about 88% found once. The receptor was derived from a man aged 65 to 85 with acute or convalescent COVID-19. The source material was peripheral blood. The chain employs TRBV4-1 and TRBJ1-2; D ambiguous. The CDR3 protein is CASSQDLAISTNYGYTF. DNA of the CDR3: TGCGCCAGCAGCCAAGACCTCGCGATATCAACTAACTATGGCTACACCTTC.